This entry lists 10 T cell receptor beta chains sequenced from one sample in a study of cytomegalovirus exposure and HLA in healthy donors (dated by TCRdb to 2016 to 2017). Library construction relied on the immunoSEQ multiplex PCR assay. A mixture of 60 forward primers for TCR Vbeta segments and 13 reverse primers for TCR Jbeta segments was used in the multiplex PCR. Not all clones reach the TCRdb copy of this immuneACCESS table, which keeps in-frame sequences only. Checked studies attribute under half of the gap to unresolved V genes and leave the rest unexplained. This sample lists fewer than 150,000 clones; about 78% were detected once. Jointly, the top ten make up 2.8% of the sample. Sequences were obtained from PBMCs. The receptors derive from a male donor in good health and CMV-seronegative.

DNA for the CDR3: TGTGCCATCAGATCGACAGAACTTCCTTACAATGAGCAGTTCTTC. Protein sequence: CAIRSTELPYNEQFF. The rearrangement uses TRBV10-3 and TRBJ2-1, with a tentative D call TRBD1 (5 bases). CDR3 length: 15 amino acids. Per germline, CDR1 ENHRY and CDR2 SYGVKD. The V end lost 6 bases, the J end lost 4 bases, and 16 bases lay between the germline ends.

The chain is built from TRBV5-1 and TRBJ2-7; D possibly corresponds to TRBD1 (6 bases). Germline CDR1 and CDR2: SGHRS and YFSETQ. V lost 4 bases to trimming and J lost 4 bases, with 21 bases between them. CDR3 length: 16 residues. CDR3 sequence (DNA): TGCGCCAGCAGCGCTAGGCTGGACAGCCCACTTTACGAGCAGTACTTC. Its translation: CASSARLDSPLYEQYF.

The genes are TRBV5-1 and TRBJ2-7; 10 positions match TRBD1. With 4 bases clipped from V and 6 bases from J, the junction kept 7 bases outside the gene matches. The CDR3 consists of 14 residues. Germline lookup yields CDR1 SGHRS and CDR2 YFSETQ. CDR3 sequence: CASSTDRGQTEQYF. In DNA, the CDR3 is TGCGCCAGCAGCACCGACAGGGGGCAGACCGAGCAGTACTTC.

V usage is TRBV19 and J usage is TRBJ2-5, with 8 bases matching TRBD1. In germline, CDR1 is LNHDA, CDR2 SQIVND (reference sequence). Trimming cost V 6 bases and J 5 bases; bases outside gene matches: 5. The CDR3 covers 13 residues. DNA for the CDR3: TGTGCCAGTAGGAACAGGGGGTTGGAGACCCAGTACTTC. Encoded protein: CASRNRGLETQYF.

The V gene is TRBV7-9, the J gene TRBJ1-1; 8 bases agree with TRBD1. V was clipped by 1 base and J by 0 bases; unmatched bases: 10. The CDR3 covers 18 residues. CDR1 SEHNR and CDR2 FQNEAQ come from the germline V gene (reference sequence). CDR3 protein: CASSLGGYWGQVNTEAFF. The CDR3 DNA reads TGTGCCAGCAGCTTAGGCGGTTATTGGGGACAGGTGAACACTGAAGCTTTCTTT.

In this sample, this clone turned up once. This chain uses TRBV11-2 with TRBJ1-1; unclear D gene. Germline V gives CDR1 SGHAT, CDR2 FQNNGV. The V gene lost 2 bases and the J gene lost 4 bases, with 14 bases spanning the gap. This CDR3 spans 15 amino acids. The CDR3 loop reads CASSLTAGLSTEAFF. CDR3 DNA: TGTGCCAGCAGCTTAACTGCAGGCCTGTCCACTGAAGCTTTCTTT.

The rearrangement links TRBV29-1 to TRBJ1-1; D is perhaps TRBD1 (5 bases). The V gene's germline CDR1 is SQVTM and CDR2 ANQGSEA. The V end was cut by 6 bases, the J end by 2 bases, with 16 bases between. The CDR3 extends over 14 amino acids. CDR3 amino acids: CSVTWGLGNTEAFF. The DNA of the CDR3 is TGCAGCGTCACGTGGGGCCTAGGAAACACTGAAGCTTTCTTT. Full variable domain (remainder filled in from reference TRBV29-1 and TRBJ1-1): SAVISQKPSRDICQRGTSLTIQCQVDSQVTMMFWYRQQPGQSLTLIATANQGSEATYESGFVIDKFPISRPNLTFSTLTVSNMSPEDSSIYLCSVTWGLGNTEAFFGQGTRLTVV.

The chain uses TRBV7-3 and TRBJ1-2; D not certain. Per the germline V gene, CDR1 is SGHTA and CDR2 is FQGTGA. The CDR3 covers 14 residues. Deletions cut 4 bases from V and 8 bases from J, with 17 bases between. The CDR3 protein is CASSSPDSTGGYTF. The DNA for the CDR3 is TGTGCCAGCAGCTCGCCGGATTCCACGGGGGGCTACACCTTC. Full variable domain (outside the CDR3, taken from reference TRBV7-3 and TRBJ1-2): GAGVSQTPSNKVTEKGKYVELRCDPISGHTALYWYRQSLGQGPEFLIYFQGTGAADDSGLPNDRFFAVRPEGSVSTLKIQRTERGDSAVYLCASSSPDSTGGYTFGSGTRLTVV.

This clone was observed a few times. The chain uses TRBV5-1 and TRBJ1-2, with 8 bases fitting TRBD1. Germline V gene lookup returns CDR1 SGHRS and CDR2 YFSETQ. There are 15 residues in the CDR3. V lost 0 bases, J lost 6 bases, and 7 bases stayed unmatched. The CDR3 DNA reads as TGCGCCAGCAGCTTGGGTACAGGGGGTCCGCATGGCTACACCTTC. Protein: CASSLGTGGPHGYTF.

The chain joins TRBV6-5 to TRBJ1-3, with D perhaps matching TRBD1 (5 bases). The germline CDR1 and CDR2 sequences are MNHEY and SVGAGI. Trimming shortened V by 7 bases and J by 0 bases, and 10 bases separated the two germline ends. This CDR3 is 14 amino acids long. This CDR3 is CASTPDNSGNTIYF. CDR3 bases: TGTGCCAGCACCCCGGACAACTCTGGAAACACCATATATTTT.